The next 12 T cell receptor beta chains were all read from a single sample in a study of control samples from healthy donors and cancer patients. Method: immunoSEQ multiplex PCR; TCRdb's copy keeps in-frame clones and lacks some. Of some 99,000 clones listed, around 89% are singletons. The sequenced material came from blood. The origin of the receptors is a woman aged 50 to 65 in good health.

This chain connects TRBV18 to TRBJ2-3, with D maybe TRBD1 (5 bases). The CDR3 is 18 residues long. Germline CDR1 is KGHSH and CDR2 is LQKENI. V was shortened by 3 bases and J by 2 bases, with 21 bases between the two germline ends. This CDR3 is CASSPAQALQTATDTQYF. In DNA form, the CDR3 reads TGTGCCAGCTCACCGGCCCAGGCCCTACAGACAGCCACAGATACGCAGTATTTT.

This clone has just one count. The CDR3 DNA reads TGTGCCAGCAGCTTGGCCGAGTTCGGCCTCACCTACGAGCAGTACTTC. Protein sequence: CASSLAEFGLTYEQYF. This sequence joins TRBV5-4 and TRBJ2-7; D not certain. The V and J ends lost 0 bases and 2 bases respectively, with 15 bases between them. The CDR3 spans 16 residues. Germline lookup yields CDR1 SGHNT and CDR2 YYREEE (reference sequence). Complete variable domain (other parts from reference TRBV5-4 and TRBJ2-7): ETGVTQSPTHLIKTRGQQVTLRCSSQSGHNTVSWYQQALGQGPQFIFQYYREEENGRGNFPPRFSGLQFPNYSSELNVNALELDDSALYLCASSLAEFGLTYEQYFGPGTRLTVT.

The rearrangement joins TRBV14 to TRBJ1-2; TRBD1 might be the D (6 bases). Trimming took off 4 bases at V and 4 bases at J, with 13 bases between the two ends. The CDR3 sequence is 14 residues long. CDR1 SGHDN and CDR2 FVKESK come from the germline V gene. The CDR3 nucleotides read TGTGCCAGCAGCCTGGAACAGGGCCCCTATGGCTACACCTTC. This encodes CASSLEQGPYGYTF.

The gene calls are TRBV9 and TRBJ2-7; 16 bases agree with TRBD2. The CDR3 totals 20 residues. In germline, CDR1 is SGDLS, CDR2 YYNGEE. Germline trimming cut 4 bases from V and 0 bases from J; bases unmatched to any gene: 13. The CDR3 DNA is TGTGCCAGCAGCTCGGTCCCGGGACTAGCGGGAGGGCAAAGCTCCTACGAGCAGTACGTC. Translated, it gives CASSSVPGLAGGQSSYEQYV.

CDR3 DNA: TGCGCCAGCAGGCGACAGGGGGATGGGGAAAAACTGTTTTTT. Protein sequence: CASRRQGDGEKLFF. J is TRBJ1-4 and V is TRBV4-1, with TRBD1 matching 9 bases. The CDR3 runs to 14 residues. CDR1 is MGHRA, CDR2 YSYEKL, per germline. After removal of 6 bases from V and 8 bases from J, the junction contained 7 bases not matched to a gene.

The V call is TRBV11-2, the J call TRBJ2-3; D gene unclear. CDR3 length: 13 residues. V dropped 3 bases and J dropped 2 bases, with 6 bases sitting between them. CDR1 is SGHAT, CDR2 FQNNGV, per germline. The CDR3 DNA is TGTGCCAGCAGCTTGAGCTTCACAGATACGCAGTATTTT. Protein product: CASSLSFTDTQYF.

The chain is built from TRBV7-3 and TRBJ1-2; D is unclear. The germline V and J ends were trimmed by 2 bases and 7 bases, with 11 bases remaining between them. The germline V gene encodes CDR1 SGHTA and CDR2 FQGTGA. CDR3 length: 13 amino acids. CDR3 amino acids: CASSLDARSGYTF. CDR3 DNA: TGTGCCAGCAGCTTAGATGCTCGGAGTGGCTACACCTTC.

The chain links TRBV5-1 to TRBJ1-1, with a possible D match to TRBD1 (6 bases). Trimming pared 4 bases from V and 8 bases from J, leaving 12 bases between. CDR1 is SGHRS and CDR2 is YFSETQ in the germline V gene. This CDR3 is 12 amino acids long. Written as DNA, the CDR3 is TGCGCCAGCAGCCTCGGCAGGGGCGAAGCTTTCTTT. Protein product: CASSLGRGEAFF.

Notes on this clone: Other DNA sequences within the sample encode an identical CDR3. This chain uses TRBV7-9 with TRBJ2-3; D is perhaps TRBD2 (5 bases). Germline V gene lookup returns CDR1 SEHNR and CDR2 FQNEAQ (reference sequence). V lost 1 base, J lost 6 bases, and 5 bases lay in between. There are 12 residues in the CDR3. Here the CDR3 DNA reads TGTGCCAGCAGCTTAGTAGCGGATACGCAGTATTTT. It specifies CASSLVADTQYF. The full variable domain, rest sourced from reference TRBV7-9 and TRBJ2-3, is DTGVSQNPRHKITKRGQNVTFRCDPISEHNRLYWYRQTLGQGPEFLTYFQNEAQLEKSRLLSDRFSAERPKGSFSTLEIQRTEQGDSAMYLCASSLVADTQYFGPGTRLTVL.

V is TRBV27 and J is TRBJ2-5, with D possibly matching TRBD2 (6 bases). The V end lost 6 bases, the J end lost 5 bases, and 13 bases lay between the germline ends. The CDR3 runs 13 residues. Looked up from germline, CDR1 is MNHEY and CDR2 is SMNVEV (reference sequence). CDR3 protein: CASRRGNWETQYF. The CDR3 bases are TGTGCCAGCAGGCGGGGTAATTGGGAGACCCAGTACTTC.

The genes are TRBV5-8 and TRBJ1-5, with 8 bases fitting TRBD1. This CDR3 spans 15 amino acids. V shed 4 bases, J shed 2 bases, and the junction held 5 bases outside the gene matches. CDR1 and CDR2 from the germline V gene are SGHTS and YDEGEE. CDR3 region: CASSTDRGGNQPQHF. CDR3 bases: TGTGCCAGCAGCACAGACAGGGGCGGCAATCAGCCCCAGCATTTT.

The chain recombines TRBV7-9 with TRBJ2-3, with 7 bases aligning to TRBD2. The V gene's germline CDR1 is SEHNR and CDR2 FQNEAQ (reference sequence). V shed 1 base and J 3 bases; nucleotides not matched to a gene: 4. This CDR3 contains 15 residues. The CDR3 spells CASSLGAGVTDTQYF. The CDR3 nucleotides are TGTGCCAGCAGCTTAGGGGCGGGAGTGACAGATACGCAGTATTTT.